The rows below give T cell receptor beta chains drawn from one sample of a study of identical twins. TCRdb ran MiXCR on the 5' RACE reads and lists one entry per CDR3 protein. This table has hundreds of thousands of distinct CDR3 sequences, 12% appearing once. The same data also contributed to another study, on yellow fever vaccine responses in identical twins.

The sample was CD8+ T cells sorted from blood. These receptors all stem from a woman aged 18-29 years in good health. Each CDR3 is given with its conserved first and last residue. Fields, in order: D gene, V gene, J gene, clone size, CDR3 DNA, CDR3 protein. D genes are given only for firm matches. Clone sizes are given selectively: once, few, many, or a class where the clone is expanded.

NA,TRBV7-9,TRBJ2-2,NA,TGTGCCAGCAGCCATAAGGTGCGGGCCGGGGAGCTGTTTTTT,CASSHKVRAGELFF
TRBD1,TRBV2,TRBJ2-3,few,TGTGCCAGCAGCCCCCCCGGGACAGGGCAGCTGGATACGCAGTATTTT,CASSPPGTGQLDTQYF
NA,TRBV7-9,TRBJ2-5,NA,TGTGCCAGCAGCCTTGGGCAGGGCGGCCAGACCCAGTACTTC,CASSLGQGGQTQYF
NA,TRBV7-9,TRBJ2-2,NA,TGTGCCAGCAGCAAGGGACCCACCGGGGAGCTGTTTTTT,CASSKGPTGELFF
TRBD1,TRBV27,TRBJ2-3,NA,TGTGCCAGCAGTTTAGAGGGGGCGAGAGATACGCAGTATTTT,CASSLEGARDTQYF
NA,TRBV6-1,TRBJ2-2,few,TGTGCCAGCAGTGAAAGGGTAGGGGCCGGGGAGCTGTTTTTT,CASSERVGAGELFF
NA,TRBV28,TRBJ2-7,NA,TGTGCCAGCAGCCCGGAGGGGTACGAGCAGTACTTC,CASSPEGYEQYF
NA,TRBV24-1,TRBJ2-1,few,TGTGCCACCAGTGACCTGGACGATCTAGGTGAGCAGTTCTTC,CATSDLDDLGEQFF
TRBD2,TRBV29-1,TRBJ2-5,many,TGCAGCGTTATCCCCGGCGGGGGGTACCAAGAGACCCAGTACTTC,CSVIPGGGYQETQYF
NA,TRBV11-1,TRBJ2-2,NA,TGTGCCAGCCTCCCCGCCCTGGGGGCGGTGATGAACACCGGGGAGCTGTTTTTT,CASLPALGAVMNTGELFF
TRBD1,TRBV7-9,TRBJ2-5,few,TGTGCCAGCAGCTTAGTGATGGCAGGGGGTTACGAGACCCAGTACTTC,CASSLVMAGGYETQYF
NA,TRBV28,TRBJ2-5,NA,TGTGCCATCCGGACGGGAGAGACCCAGTACTTC,CAIRTGETQYF
NA,TRBV7-2,TRBJ1-6,few,TGTGCCAGCAGCTTGTTTATGGTGCGTGGGGATTCACCCCTCCACTTT,CASSLFMVRGDSPLHF
NA,TRBV28,TRBJ2-4,many,TGTGCCAGCAGCAGTACAGGGGGGGGAAACATTCAGTACTTC,CASSSTGGGNIQYF
TRBD2,TRBV6-1,TRBJ2-5,NA,TGTGCCAGCAGCCCCGGACTAGCGGGTTATGAGACCCAGTACTTC,CASSPGLAGYETQYF
TRBD2,TRBV12-3/TRBV12-4,TRBJ2-1,NA,TGTGCCAGCAGTCCCCCGGGACTAGCGGAGCATGAGCAGTTCTTC,CASSPPGLAEHEQFF
TRBD2,TRBV20-1,TRBJ2-2,few,TGCAGTGCTAGAGACAAGGGACTATTGGGCACCGGGGAGCTGTTTTTT,CSARDKGLLGTGELFF
NA,TRBV2,TRBJ2-7,NA,TGTGCCTCGAAGAACCGTGATCAGTACTTC,CASKNRDQYF
TRBD1,TRBV7-9,TRBJ1-6,few,TGTGCCAGCAGCCTAGGGGGCGCGGGTTCACCCCTCCACTTT,CASSLGGAGSPLHF
TRBD2,TRBV7-9,TRBJ2-3,few,TGTGCCAGCAGCTTGCTAGCGGGGGGTGAGAGAGATACGCAGTATTTT,CASSLLAGGERDTQYF